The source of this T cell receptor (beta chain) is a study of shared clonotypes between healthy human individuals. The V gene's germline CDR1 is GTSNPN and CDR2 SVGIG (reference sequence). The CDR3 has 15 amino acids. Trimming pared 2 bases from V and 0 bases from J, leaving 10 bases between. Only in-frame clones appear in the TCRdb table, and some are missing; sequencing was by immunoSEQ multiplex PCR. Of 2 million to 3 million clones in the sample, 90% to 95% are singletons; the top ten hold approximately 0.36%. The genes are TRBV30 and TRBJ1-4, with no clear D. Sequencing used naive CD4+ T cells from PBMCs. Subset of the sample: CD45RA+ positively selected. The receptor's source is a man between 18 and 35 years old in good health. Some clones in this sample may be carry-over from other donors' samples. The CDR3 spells CAWSPTTATNEKLFF. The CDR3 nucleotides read TGTGCCTGGAGTCCAACGACTGCAACTAATGAAAAACTGTTTTTT.